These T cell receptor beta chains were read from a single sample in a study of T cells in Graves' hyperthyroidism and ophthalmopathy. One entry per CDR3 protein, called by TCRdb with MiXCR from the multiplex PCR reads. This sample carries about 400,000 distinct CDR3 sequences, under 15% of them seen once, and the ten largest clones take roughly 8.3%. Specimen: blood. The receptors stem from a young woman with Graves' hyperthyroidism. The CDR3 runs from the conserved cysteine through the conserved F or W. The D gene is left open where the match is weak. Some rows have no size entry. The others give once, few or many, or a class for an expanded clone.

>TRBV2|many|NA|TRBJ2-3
TGTGCCAGCAGTGGAGGAATTCTACATACGCAGTATTTT
CASSGGILHTQYF
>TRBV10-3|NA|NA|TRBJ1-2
TGTGCCATCAGTTCCGGGGGCGTCTATGGCTACACCTTC
CAISSGGVYGYTF
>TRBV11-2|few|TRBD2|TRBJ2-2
TGTGCCAGCAGCTTAGACGAGGGACTAGCGAATCCGCACGGGGAGCTGTTTTTT
CASSLDEGLANPHGELFF
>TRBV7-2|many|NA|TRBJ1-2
TGTGCCAGCAGCGAGCGGGACCCCTCTAACTATGGCTACACCTTC
CASSERDPSNYGYTF
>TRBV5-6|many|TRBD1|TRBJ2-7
TGTGCCAGCAGCTACCGGGACAGGACCTACGAGCAGTACTTC
CASSYRDRTYEQYF
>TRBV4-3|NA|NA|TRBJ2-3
TGCGCCAGCAGCCAAGACTGGCTCGCTAGTGGCACAGATACGCAGTATTTT
CASSQDWLASGTDTQYF
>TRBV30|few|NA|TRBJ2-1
TGTGCCTGGAGCCTACCAGGACCCTACAATGAGCAGTTCTTC
CAWSLPGPYNEQFF
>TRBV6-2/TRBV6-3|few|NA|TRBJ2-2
TGTGCCAGCAGATGGGGTACCAGGTCCGGGGAGCTGTTTTTT
CASRWGTRSGELFF
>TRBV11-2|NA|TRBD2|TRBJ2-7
TGTGCCAGCGGCTTAGTCGGGGGGGCATACTTC
CASGLVGGAYF
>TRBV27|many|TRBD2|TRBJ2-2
TGTGCCAGCAGTTTATCTCACCCCCTCGTCTTGGCGGGAGGGGATGGGGAGCTGTTTTTT
CASSLSHPLVLAGGDGELFF
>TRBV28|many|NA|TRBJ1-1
TGTGCCAGCAGTTTAGTCGGCAGCGGAGCTTTCTTT
CASSLVGSGAFF
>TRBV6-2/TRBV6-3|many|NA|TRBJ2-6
TGTGCCAGCAGTTACTCGGGTTCTGGGGCCAACGTCCTGACTTTC
CASSYSGSGANVLTF
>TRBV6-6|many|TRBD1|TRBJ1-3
TGTGCCAGCAGTTACGGGACAGGGATTGGAAACACCATATATTTT
CASSYGTGIGNTIYF
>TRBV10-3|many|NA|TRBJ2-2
TGTGCCATCAGTGAGCGGGTAAACACCGGGGAGCTGTTTTTT
CAISERVNTGELFF
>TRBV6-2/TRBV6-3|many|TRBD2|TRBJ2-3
TGTGCCAGCAGCATACTAGCGGGAGGTTTAGATACGCAGTATTTT
CASSILAGGLDTQYF
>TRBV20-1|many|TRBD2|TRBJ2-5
TGCAGTGCTAGAGATTTGTCAACTAGCGGGGGGCAAGAGACCCAGTACTTC
CSARDLSTSGGQETQYF
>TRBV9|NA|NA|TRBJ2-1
TGTGCCAGCAGCGTAGCCGCCGACGTCGGCTACAATGAGCAGTTCTTC
CASSVAADVGYNEQFF
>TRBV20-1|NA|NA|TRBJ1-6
TGCAGTGCTAGAGTAGGGGATAATTCACCCCTCCACTTT
CSARVGDNSPLHF
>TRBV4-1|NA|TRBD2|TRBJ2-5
TGCGCCAGCAGCCCGACTAGCGGGAGTGGGGTCCAAGAGACCCAGTACTTC
CASSPTSGSGVQETQYF
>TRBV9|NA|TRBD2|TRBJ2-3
TGTGCCAGCGGATCTAGCGGGAGGGGAGATACGCAGTATTTT
CASGSSGRGDTQYF
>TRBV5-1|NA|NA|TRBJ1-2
TGCGCCAGCAGCTTGACAGGCCCTATCTATGGCTACACCTTC
CASSLTGPIYGYTF
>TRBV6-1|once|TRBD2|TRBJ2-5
TGTGCCAGCAGCGAAACTAGCGGGGGGCCGGAGACCCAGTACTTC
CASSETSGGPETQYF
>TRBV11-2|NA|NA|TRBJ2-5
TGTGCCAGCAGCTTAGTGAACGGGGGGCTAGGAGAGACCCAGTACTTC
CASSLVNGGLGETQYF
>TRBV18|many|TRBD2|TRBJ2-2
TGTGCCAGCTCGACGGGACTAGCAGGAGCCGGGGAGCTGTTTTTT
CASSTGLAGAGELFF
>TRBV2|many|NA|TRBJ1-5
TGTGCCAGCAGTGAAGCGGTAGGGGATCAGCCCCAGCATTTT
CASSEAVGDQPQHF
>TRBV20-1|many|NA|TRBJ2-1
TGCAGTGCAGAGGGGGGAGGCCCCTCCTACAATGAGCAGTTCTTC
CSAEGGGPSYNEQFF
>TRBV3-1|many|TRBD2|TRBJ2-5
TGTGCCAGCAGCCAAGAGACTAGCGGGAAGTTGGAGACCCAGTACTTC
CASSQETSGKLETQYF
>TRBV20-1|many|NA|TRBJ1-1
TGCAGTGCTAGAATCGGGGGAGGGAGCACTGAAGCTTTCTTT
CSARIGGGSTEAFF
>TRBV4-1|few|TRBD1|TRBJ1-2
TGCGCCAGCAGCCAAGCACAAGGACAGGGGCACTATGGCTACACCTTC
CASSQAQGQGHYGYTF
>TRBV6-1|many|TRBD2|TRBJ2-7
TGTGCCAGCAGTTACGGACCCGGCGGGAGTTACGAGCAGTACTTC
CASSYGPGGSYEQYF
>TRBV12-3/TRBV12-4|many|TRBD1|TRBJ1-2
TGTGCCAGCAGTCCCCAGGGGGCTGGCTACACCTTC
CASSPQGAGYTF
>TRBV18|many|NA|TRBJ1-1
TGTGCCAGCTCACCGGTTACAGGCACTGAAGCTTTCTTT
CASSPVTGTEAFF
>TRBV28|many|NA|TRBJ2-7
TGTGCCAGCAGACAAACGTGGCGGGCACCCTACGAGCAGTACTTC
CASRQTWRAPYEQYF
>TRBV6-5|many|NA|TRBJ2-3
TGTGCCAGCAGTTACTCAGGTCCAGGGGATAGTACGGGGGGAGATACGCAGTATTTT
CASSYSGPGDSTGGDTQYF
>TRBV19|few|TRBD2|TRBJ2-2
TGTGCCTCTCTAGCGGGAGGTTCATGGAACACCGGGGAGCTGTTTTTT
CASLAGGSWNTGELFF
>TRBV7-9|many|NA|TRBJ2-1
TGTGCCAGCAGCCACCCAGGGGAGCAGTTCTTC
CASSHPGEQFF